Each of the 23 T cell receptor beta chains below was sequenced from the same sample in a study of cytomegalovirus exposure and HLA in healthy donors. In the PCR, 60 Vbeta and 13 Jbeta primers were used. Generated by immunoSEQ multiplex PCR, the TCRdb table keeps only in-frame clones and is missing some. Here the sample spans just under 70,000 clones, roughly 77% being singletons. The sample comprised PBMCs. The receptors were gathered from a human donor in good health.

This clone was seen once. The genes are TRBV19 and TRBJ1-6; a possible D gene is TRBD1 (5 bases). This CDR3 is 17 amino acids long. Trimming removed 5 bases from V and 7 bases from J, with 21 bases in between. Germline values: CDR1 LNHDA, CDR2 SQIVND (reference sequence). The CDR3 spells CASSEQQALIRNSPLHF. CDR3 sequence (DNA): TGTGCCAGTAGTGAGCAACAGGCTCTAATTAGAAATTCACCCCTCCACTTT. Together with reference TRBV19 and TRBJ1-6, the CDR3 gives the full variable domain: DGGITQSPKYLFRKEGQNVTLSCEQNLNHDAMYWYRQDPGQGLRLIYYSQIVNDFQKGDIAEGYSVSREKKESFPLTVTSAQKNPTAFYLCASSEQQALIRNSPLHFGNGTRLTVT.

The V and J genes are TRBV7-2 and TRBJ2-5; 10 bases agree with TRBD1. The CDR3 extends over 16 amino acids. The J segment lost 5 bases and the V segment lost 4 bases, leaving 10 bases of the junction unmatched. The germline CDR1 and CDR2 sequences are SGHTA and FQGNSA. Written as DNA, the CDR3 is TGTGCCAGCAGCTCACGGACAGGGGGTGGCGATGAGACCCAGTACTTC. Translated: CASSSRTGGGDETQYF.

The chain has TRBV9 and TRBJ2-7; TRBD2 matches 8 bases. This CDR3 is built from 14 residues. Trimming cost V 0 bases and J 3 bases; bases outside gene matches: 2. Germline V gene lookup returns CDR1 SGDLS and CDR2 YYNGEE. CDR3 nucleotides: TGTGCCAGCAGCGTAGAGGGACTAGGCTACGAGCAGTACTTC. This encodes CASSVEGLGYEQYF.

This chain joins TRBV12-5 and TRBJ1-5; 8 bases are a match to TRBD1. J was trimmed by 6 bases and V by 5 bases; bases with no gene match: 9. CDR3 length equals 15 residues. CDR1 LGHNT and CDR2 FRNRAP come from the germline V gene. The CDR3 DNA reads TGTGCTAGTGGTACCTGGACAGGGAGGGGTCAGCCCCAGCATTTT. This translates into CASGTWTGRGQPQHF.

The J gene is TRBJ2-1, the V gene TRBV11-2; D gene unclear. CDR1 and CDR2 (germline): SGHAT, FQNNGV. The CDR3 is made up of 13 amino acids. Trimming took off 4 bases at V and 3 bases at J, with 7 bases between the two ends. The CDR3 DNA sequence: TGTGCCAGCAGCTCGGAGCTCTACAATGAGCAGTTCTTC. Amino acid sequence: CASSSELYNEQFF.

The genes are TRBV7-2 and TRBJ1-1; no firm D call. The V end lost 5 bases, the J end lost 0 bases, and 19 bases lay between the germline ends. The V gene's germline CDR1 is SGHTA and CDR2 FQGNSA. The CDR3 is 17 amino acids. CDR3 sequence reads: CASSHPRSGFLNTEAFF. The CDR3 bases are TGTGCCAGCAGCCACCCTCGGAGTGGGTTTTTGAACACTGAAGCTTTCTTT. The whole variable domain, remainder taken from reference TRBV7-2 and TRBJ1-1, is GAGVSQSPSNKVTEKGKDVELRCDPISGHTALYWYRQSLGQGLEFLIYFQGNSAPDKSGLPSDRFSAERTGGSVSTLTIQRTQQEDSAVYLCASSHPRSGFLNTEAFFGQGTRLTVV.

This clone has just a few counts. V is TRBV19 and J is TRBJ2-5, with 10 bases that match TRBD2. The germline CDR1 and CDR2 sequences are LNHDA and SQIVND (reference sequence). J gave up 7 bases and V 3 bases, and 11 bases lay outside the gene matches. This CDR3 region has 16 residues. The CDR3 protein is CASSITLAGGSGTQYF. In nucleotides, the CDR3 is TGTGCCAGTAGTATTACGTTAGCGGGGGGCTCCGGGACCCAGTACTTC.

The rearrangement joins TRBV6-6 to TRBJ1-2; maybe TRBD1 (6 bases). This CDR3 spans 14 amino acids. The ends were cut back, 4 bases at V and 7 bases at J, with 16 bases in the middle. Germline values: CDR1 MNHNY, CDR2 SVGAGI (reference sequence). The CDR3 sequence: CASSSPGQVSGYTF. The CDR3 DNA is TGTGCCAGCAGTTCCCCGGGACAAGTCAGTGGCTACACCTTC.

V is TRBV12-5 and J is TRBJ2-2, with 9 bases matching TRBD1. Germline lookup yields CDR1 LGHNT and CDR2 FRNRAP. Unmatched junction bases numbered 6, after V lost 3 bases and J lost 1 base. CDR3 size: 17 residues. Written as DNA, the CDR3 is TGTGCTAGTGGTTTAGGGTTGGGACAGGGGAACACCGGGGAGCTGTTTTTT. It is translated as CASGLGLGQGNTGELFF.

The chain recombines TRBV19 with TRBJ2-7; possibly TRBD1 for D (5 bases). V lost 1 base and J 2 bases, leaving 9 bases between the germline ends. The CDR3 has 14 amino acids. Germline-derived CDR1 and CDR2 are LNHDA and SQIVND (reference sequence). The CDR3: CASSIGPGPYEQYF. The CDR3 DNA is TGTGCCAGTAGTATAGGTCCAGGGCCCTACGAGCAGTACTTC.

CDR3 nucleotide sequence: TGTGCCAGCAGCGTAAGAAATGGCGGGGTGGGAGAGACCCAGTACTTC. The encoded protein is CASSVRNGGVGETQYF. The chain links TRBV9 to TRBJ2-5; TRBD2 is a possible D gene (6 bases). Germline V gene data show CDR1 as SGDLS and CDR2 as YYNGEE. Trimming pared 1 base from V and 4 bases from J, leaving 17 bases between. CDR3 length equals 16 residues.

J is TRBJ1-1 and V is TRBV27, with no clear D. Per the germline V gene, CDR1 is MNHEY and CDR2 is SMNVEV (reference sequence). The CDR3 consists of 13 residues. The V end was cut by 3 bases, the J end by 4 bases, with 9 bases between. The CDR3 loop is CASSFFQATEAFF. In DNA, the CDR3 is TGTGCCAGCAGTTTCTTCCAGGCCACTGAAGCTTTCTTT.

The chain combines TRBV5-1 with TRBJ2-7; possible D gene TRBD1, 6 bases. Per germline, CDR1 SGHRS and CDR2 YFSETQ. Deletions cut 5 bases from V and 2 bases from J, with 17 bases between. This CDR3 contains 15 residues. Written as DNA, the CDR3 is TGCGCCAGCAGGGCCCGGACAGAAATCACCTACGAGCAGTACTTC. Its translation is CASRARTEITYEQYF.

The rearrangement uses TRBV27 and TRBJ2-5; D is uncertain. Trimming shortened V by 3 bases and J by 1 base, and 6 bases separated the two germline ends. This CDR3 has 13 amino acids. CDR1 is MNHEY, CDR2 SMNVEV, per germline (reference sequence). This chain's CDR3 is CASSFAIQETQYF. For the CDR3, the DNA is TGTGCCAGCAGTTTTGCTATCCAAGAGACCCAGTACTTC.

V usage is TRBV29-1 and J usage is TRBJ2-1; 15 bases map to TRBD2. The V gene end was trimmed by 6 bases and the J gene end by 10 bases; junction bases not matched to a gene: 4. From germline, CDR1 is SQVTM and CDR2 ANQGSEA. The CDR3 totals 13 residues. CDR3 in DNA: TGCAGCGTCCGGACTAGCGGGGGGGGAGAGCAGTTCTTC. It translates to CSVRTSGGGEQFF.

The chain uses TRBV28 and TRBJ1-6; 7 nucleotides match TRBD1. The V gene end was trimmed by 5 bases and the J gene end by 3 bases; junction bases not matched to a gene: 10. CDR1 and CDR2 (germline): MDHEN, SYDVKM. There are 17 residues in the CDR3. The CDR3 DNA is TGTGCCAGCAGTCCCCGAGAGGGACAGATCTATAATTCACCCCTCCACTTT. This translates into CASSPREGQIYNSPLHF.

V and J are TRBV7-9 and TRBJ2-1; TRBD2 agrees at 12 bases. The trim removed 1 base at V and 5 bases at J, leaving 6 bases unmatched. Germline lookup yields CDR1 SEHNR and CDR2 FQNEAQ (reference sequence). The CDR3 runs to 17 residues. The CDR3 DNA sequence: TGTGCCAGCAGCTTAGAGGTGACTAGCGGGGGAAACAATGAGCAGTTCTTC. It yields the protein CASSLEVTSGGNNEQFF.

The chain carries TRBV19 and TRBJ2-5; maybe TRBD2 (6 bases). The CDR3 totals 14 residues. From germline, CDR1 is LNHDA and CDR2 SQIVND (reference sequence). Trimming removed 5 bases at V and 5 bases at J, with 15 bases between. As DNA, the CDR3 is TGTGCCAGTAGTCGCGGGGCCGTGGGGGAGACCCAGTACTTC. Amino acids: CASSRGAVGETQYF.

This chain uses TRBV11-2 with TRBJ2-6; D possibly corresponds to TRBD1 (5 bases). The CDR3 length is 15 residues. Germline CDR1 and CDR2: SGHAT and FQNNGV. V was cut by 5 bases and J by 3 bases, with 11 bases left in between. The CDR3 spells CASSEGAHGANVLTF. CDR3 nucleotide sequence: TGTGCCAGCAGCGAAGGGGCGCATGGGGCCAACGTCCTGACTTTC.

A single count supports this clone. The CDR3 nucleotides are TGTGCCTGGAGTGAAGGGGGATTATATGGCTACACCTTC. Translation gives CAWSEGGLYGYTF. V gene TRBV30 combines with J gene TRBJ1-2; D perhaps matches TRBD1 (6 bases). In germline, CDR1 is GTSNPN, CDR2 SVGIG (reference sequence). The CDR3 is made up of 13 amino acids. The germline V and J ends were trimmed by 1 base and 5 bases, with 11 bases remaining between them.

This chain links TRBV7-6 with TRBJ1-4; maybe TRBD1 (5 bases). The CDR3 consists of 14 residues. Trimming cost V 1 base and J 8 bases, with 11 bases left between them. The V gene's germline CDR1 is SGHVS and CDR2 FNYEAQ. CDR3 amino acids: CASSLGAGWEKLFF. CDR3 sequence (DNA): TGTGCCAGCAGCTTAGGGGCAGGGTGGGAAAAACTGTTTTTT.

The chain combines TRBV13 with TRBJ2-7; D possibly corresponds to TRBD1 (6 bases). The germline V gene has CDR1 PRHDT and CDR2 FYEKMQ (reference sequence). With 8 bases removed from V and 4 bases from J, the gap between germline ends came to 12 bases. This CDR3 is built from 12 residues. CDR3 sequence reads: CASRQGQYEQYF. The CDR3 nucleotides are TGTGCCAGCCGGCAGGGGCAGTACGAGCAGTACTTC.

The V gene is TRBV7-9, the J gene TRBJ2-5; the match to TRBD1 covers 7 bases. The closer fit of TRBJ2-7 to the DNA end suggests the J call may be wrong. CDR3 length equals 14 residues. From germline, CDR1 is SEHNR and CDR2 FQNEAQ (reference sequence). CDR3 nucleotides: TGTGCCAGCAGCTTTCAACAGGGGTTCGTCGAGCAGTACTTC. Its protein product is CASSFQQGFVEQYF.